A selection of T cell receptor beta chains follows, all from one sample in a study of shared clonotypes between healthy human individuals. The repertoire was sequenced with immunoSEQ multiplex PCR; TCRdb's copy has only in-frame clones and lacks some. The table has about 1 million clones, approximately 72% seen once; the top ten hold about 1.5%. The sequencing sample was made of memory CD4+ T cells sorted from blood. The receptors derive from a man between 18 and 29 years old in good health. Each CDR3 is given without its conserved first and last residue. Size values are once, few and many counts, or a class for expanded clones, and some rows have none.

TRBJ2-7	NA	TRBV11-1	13	ASSLDHAGPYEQY
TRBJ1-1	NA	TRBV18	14	ASSPTGKERSTEAF
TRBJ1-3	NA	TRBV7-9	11	ASSRGQGDTIY
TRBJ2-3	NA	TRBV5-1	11	ASSSGNTDTQY
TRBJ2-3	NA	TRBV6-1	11	APERECTDTQY
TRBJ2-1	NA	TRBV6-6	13	ASSPGGSSYNEQF
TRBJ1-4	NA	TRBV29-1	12	SVLRDGTNEKLF
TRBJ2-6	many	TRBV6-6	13	ASSYVRSGANVLT
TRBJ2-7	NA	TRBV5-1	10	ASSLVGYEQY
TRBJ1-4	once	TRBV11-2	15	ASSLRPGTASNEKLF
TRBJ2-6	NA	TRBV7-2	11	ASSNDRANVLT
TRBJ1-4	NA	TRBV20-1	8	SASQEKLF
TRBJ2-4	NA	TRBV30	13	AWSLGSFGKNIQY
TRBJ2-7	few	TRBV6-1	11	ASRVQGTYEQY
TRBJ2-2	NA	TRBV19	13	ASRWDRGFTGELF
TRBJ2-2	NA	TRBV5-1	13	ASSLASFNTGELF
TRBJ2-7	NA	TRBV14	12	ASSPRTGSFEQY
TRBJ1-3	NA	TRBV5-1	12	AITGPSSGNTIY
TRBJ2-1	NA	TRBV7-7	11	ASSYGTLDEQF
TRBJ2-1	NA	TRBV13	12	ASSWGRSYNEQF
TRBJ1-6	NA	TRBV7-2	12	ASTLGGRASPLH
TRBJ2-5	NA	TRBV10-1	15	ASNGTRYGKPKETQY
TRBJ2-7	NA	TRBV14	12	ASGGARPGYEQY
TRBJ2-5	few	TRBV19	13	ASSIGKGPKETQY
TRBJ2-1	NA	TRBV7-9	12	ASSSHDSYNEQF
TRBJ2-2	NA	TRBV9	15	ASSVGHSPSNTGELF
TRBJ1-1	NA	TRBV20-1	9	SASDKRRAF
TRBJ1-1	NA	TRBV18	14	ASSPRASLGNTEAF
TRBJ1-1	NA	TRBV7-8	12	ASSPDRGNTEAF
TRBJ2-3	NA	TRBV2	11	ASRGTSSYTQY
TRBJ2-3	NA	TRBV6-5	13	ASSYGQGGTDTQY
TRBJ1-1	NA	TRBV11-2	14	ASSARPQGGNTEAF
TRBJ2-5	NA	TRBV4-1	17	ASSQTRTLGLGAGETQY
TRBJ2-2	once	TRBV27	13	ASSSTLGNTGELF
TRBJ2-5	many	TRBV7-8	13	ASSLESGRGETQY
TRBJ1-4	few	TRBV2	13	ASSLQGSTNEKLF
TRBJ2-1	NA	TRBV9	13	ASSPADSQYNEQF
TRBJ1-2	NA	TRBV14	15	ASSQESPGLGNYGYT
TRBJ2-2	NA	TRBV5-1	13	ASSSSTDRTGELF
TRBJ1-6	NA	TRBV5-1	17	AIPPRDRVVPIYNSPLH
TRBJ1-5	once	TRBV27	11	ASKRAGDQPQH
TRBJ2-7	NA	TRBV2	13	ASSPNRGPSYEQY
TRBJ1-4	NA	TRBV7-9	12	ASSLTGGREKLF
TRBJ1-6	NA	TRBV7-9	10	ASSHRDSPLH
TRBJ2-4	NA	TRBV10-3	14	AISESIRGQGNIQY
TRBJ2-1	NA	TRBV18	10	ASSPGDNEQF
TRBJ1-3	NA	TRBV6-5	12	ASSFTTGANTIY
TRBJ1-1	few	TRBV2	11	ASSERQDTEAF
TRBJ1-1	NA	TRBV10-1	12	ASSEAGLNTEAF
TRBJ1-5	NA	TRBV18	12	ASSPLPGPRTQH
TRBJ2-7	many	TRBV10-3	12	ATQDRTNDYEQY